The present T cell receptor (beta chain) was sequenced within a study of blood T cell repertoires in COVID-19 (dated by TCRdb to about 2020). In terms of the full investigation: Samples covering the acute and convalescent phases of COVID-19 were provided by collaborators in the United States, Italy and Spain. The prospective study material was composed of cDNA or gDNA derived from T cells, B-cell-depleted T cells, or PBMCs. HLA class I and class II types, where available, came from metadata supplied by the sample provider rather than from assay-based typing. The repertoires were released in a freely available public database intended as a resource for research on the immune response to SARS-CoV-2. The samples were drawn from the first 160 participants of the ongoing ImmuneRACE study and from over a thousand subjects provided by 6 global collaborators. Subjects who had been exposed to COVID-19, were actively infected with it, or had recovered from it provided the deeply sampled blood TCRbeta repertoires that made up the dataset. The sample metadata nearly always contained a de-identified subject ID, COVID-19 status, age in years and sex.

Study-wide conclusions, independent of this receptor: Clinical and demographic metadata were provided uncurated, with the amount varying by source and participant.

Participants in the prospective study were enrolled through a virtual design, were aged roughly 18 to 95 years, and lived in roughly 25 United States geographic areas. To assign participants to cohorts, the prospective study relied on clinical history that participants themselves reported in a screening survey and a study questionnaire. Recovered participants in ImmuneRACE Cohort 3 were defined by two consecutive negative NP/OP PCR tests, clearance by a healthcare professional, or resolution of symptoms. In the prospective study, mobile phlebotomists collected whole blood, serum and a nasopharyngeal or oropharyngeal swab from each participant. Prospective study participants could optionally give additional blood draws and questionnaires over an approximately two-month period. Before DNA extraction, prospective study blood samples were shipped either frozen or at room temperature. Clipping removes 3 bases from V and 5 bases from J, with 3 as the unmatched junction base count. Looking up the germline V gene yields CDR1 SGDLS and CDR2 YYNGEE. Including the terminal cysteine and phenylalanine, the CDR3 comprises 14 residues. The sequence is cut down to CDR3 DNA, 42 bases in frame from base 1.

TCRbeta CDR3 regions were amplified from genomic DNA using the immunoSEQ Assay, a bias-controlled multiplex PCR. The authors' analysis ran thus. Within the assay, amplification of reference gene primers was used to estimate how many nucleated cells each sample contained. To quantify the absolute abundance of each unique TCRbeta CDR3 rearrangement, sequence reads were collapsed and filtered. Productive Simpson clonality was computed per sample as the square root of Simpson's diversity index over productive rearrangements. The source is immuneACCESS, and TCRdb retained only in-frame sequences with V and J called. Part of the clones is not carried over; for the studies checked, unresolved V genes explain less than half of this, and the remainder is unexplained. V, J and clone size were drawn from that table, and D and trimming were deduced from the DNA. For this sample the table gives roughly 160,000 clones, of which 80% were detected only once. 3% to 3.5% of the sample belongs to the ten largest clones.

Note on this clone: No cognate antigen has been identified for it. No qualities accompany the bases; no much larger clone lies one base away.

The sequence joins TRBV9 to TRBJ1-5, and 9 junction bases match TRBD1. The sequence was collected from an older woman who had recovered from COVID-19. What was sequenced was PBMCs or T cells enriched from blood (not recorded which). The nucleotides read TGTGCCAGCAGCGCGGACAGGGGAGATCAGCCCCAGCATTTT. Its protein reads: CASSADRGDQPQHF.